What follows are 11 T cell receptor beta chains derived from one specimen sequenced in a study of CD8 T cells in ankylosing spondylitis. Whole-study results and caveats: Several highly homologous variants made up a TCR beta motif, and this motif appeared characteristic of ankylosing spondylitis blood.

No cognate antigen is known for these TCRs. TCRdb called the 5' RACE reads again in MiXCR, with one record for every CDR3 protein. The sample contains about 540,000 distinct CDR3 sequences, roughly an eighth of which appear only once. Sequencing used blood, either unsorted or a sorted T cell fraction (not recorded which). Receptors originate from a male donor with ankylosing spondylitis.

The sample holds many counts of this clonotype. The chain uses TRBV7-2 and TRBJ2-1; D is ambiguous. This CDR3 region has 16 residues. Trimming shortened V by 1 base and J by 3 bases, and 13 bases separated the two germline ends. CDR1 SGHTA and CDR2 FQGNSA come from the germline V gene. In nucleotides, the CDR3 is TGTGCCAGCAGCTTAGTCGGACGGAAAAACTACAATGAGCAGTTCTTC. This sequence encodes CASSLVGRKNYNEQFF.

The J gene is TRBJ2-1, the V gene TRBV20-1; D remains unclear. The germline V gene encodes CDR1 DFQATT and CDR2 SNEGSKA (reference sequence). The CDR3 loop spans 16 amino acids. Trimming removed 2 bases from V and 1 base from J, with 15 bases in between. CDR3 sequence reads: CSARKRLRDSYNEQFF. DNA of the CDR3: TGCAGTGCTAGAAAACGACTGCGAGATTCCTACAATGAGCAGTTCTTC.

Only a few counts were recorded for this clonotype. The chain is built from TRBV7-9 and TRBJ2-1, with D unclear. The CDR3 sequence is 12 residues long. The V and J ends lost 3 bases and 7 bases respectively, with 7 bases between them. Germline V gene data show CDR1 as SEHNR and CDR2 as FQNEAQ (reference sequence). CDR3 nucleotides: TGTGCCAGCAGCTTTTTTGGGAATGAGCAGTTCTTC. Its protein product is CASSFFGNEQFF.

The chain joins TRBV30 to TRBJ2-3; a possible D gene is TRBD1 (6 bases). This CDR3 spans 17 amino acids. In germline, CDR1 is GTSNPN, CDR2 SVGIG (reference sequence). V dropped 3 bases and J dropped 1 base, with 20 bases sitting between them. CDR3 protein: CAWRKGQWKRGTDTQYF. The CDR3 DNA sequence: TGTGCCTGGAGGAAAGGACAGTGGAAGAGAGGCACAGATACGCAGTATTTT.

About this clonotype: A much bigger clone sits one base away, suggesting this may be a read error. The chain couples TRBV20-1 to TRBJ2-1; maybe TRBD1 (7 bases). This CDR3 region has 14 residues. The germline gives CDR1 DFQATT, CDR2 SNEGSKA (reference sequence). This CDR3 reads CSAWPGRGGNEQIF. As DNA, the CDR3 is TGCAGTGCTTGGCCCGGGAGAGGGGGCAATGAGCAGATCTTC.

This clonotype appeared a few times. The chain combines TRBV20-1 with TRBJ2-3; 8 positions agree with TRBD2. This CDR3 comprises 15 residues. With V trimmed by 0 bases and J by 1 base, 3 bases remained unmatched. Per the germline V gene, CDR1 is DFQATT and CDR2 is SNEGSKA (reference sequence). CDR3 sequence: CSARDLAGRTDTQYF. As DNA, the CDR3 is TGCAGTGCTAGAGACCTAGCGGGCCGCACAGATACGCAGTATTTT.

The rearrangement uses TRBV6-1 and TRBJ1-3; D may be TRBD1 (5 bases). The length of the CDR3 is 15 residues. Germline V gene data show CDR1 as MNHNS and CDR2 as SASEGT. Trimming took off 5 bases at V and 1 base at J, with 12 bases between the two ends. CDR3 nucleotides: TGTGCCAGCAGTACACATGGGACTTCTGGAAACACCATATATTTT. Amino acid sequence: CASSTHGTSGNTIYF.

The table lists this clonotype with a few counts. The chain joins TRBV6-1 to TRBJ1-5; D may be TRBD1 (5 bases). Per the germline V gene, CDR1 is MNHNS and CDR2 is SASEGT. The CDR3 loop spans 16 amino acids. The ends were cut back, 2 bases at V and 6 bases at J, with 17 bases in the middle. DNA of the CDR3: TGTGCCAGCAGTGAATTGGGCAGGGCCTTCTCTCAGCCCCAGCATTTT. Protein: CASSELGRAFSQPQHF.

This clonotype was observed a handful of times. The chain recombines TRBV3-1 with TRBJ2-6; D may correspond to TRBD1 or TRBD2 (5 bases each). This CDR3 region has 17 residues. With 0 bases removed from V and 0 bases from J, the gap between germline ends came to 9 bases. Germline-derived CDR1 and CDR2 are LGHDT and YNNKEL (reference sequence). In nucleotides, the CDR3 is TGTGCCAGCAGCCAAGAGTATGGGGGCTCTGGGGCCAACGTCCTGACTTTC. It codes for CASSQEYGGSGANVLTF.

The genes are TRBV3-1 and TRBJ1-1, with no clear D. This CDR3 contains 15 residues. Per germline, CDR1 LGHDT and CDR2 YNNKEL (reference sequence). V was cut by 0 bases and J by 6 bases, with 14 bases left in between. The chain's CDR3 is CASSQENMGWAEAFF. Written as DNA, the CDR3 is TGTGCCAGCAGCCAAGAGAATATGGGGTGGGCTGAAGCTTTCTTT.

The CDR3 here is CASSPDRGSYGYTF. CDR3 nucleotides: TGTGCCAGCAGTCCAGACAGGGGGTCCTATGGCTACACCTTC. The V call is TRBV12-3 or TRBV12-4, the J call TRBJ1-2, with TRBD1 matching over 9 bases. CDR3 length: 14 residues. The V segment lost 5 bases and the J segment 4 bases; nucleotides outside the gene matches: 5.